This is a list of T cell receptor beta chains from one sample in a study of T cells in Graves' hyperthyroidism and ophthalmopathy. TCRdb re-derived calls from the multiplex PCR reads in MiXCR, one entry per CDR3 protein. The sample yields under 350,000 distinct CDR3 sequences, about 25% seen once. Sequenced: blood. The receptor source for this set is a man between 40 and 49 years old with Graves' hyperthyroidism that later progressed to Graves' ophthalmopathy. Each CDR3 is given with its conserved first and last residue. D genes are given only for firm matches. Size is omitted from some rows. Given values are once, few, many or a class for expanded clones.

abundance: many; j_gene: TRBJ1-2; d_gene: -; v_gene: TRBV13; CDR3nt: TGTGCCAGCAGCCAGACAGTAAACTATGGCTACACCTTC; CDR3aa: CASSQTVNYGYTF
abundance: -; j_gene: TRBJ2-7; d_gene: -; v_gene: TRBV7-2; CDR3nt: TGTGCCAGCAGCAGGGGGATGGCTTACGAGCAGTACTTC; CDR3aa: CASSRGMAYEQYF
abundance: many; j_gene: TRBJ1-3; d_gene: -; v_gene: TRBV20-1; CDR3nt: TGCAGTGAAGGGCCGCTCGACACCATATATTTT; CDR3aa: CSEGPLDTIYF
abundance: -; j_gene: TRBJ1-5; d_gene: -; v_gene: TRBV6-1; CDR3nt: TGTGCCACGAGGGGCAGTAGCAATCAGCCCCAGCATTTT; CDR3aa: CATRGSSNQPQHF
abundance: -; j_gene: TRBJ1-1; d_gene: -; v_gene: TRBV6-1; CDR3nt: TGTGCCAGCAGTGAATGGGTAGGGGGGAGAGGGCGCACTGAAGCTTTCTTT; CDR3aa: CASSEWVGGRGRTEAFF
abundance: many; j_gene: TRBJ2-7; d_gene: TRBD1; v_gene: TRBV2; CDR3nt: TGTGCCAGCCAAGCCGAGGGGGCATATTTGTCCGAGCAGTACTTC; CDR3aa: CASQAEGAYLSEQYF
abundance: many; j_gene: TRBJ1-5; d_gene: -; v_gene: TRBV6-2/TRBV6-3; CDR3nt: TGTGCCAGCACCCTGTGGGGCAGCAATCAGCCCCAGCATTTT; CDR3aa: CASTLWGSNQPQHF
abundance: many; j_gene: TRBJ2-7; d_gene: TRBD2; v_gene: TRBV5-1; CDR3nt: TGCGCCAGCAGCGGGGGACTAACCTACGAGCAGTACTTC; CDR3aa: CASSGGLTYEQYF
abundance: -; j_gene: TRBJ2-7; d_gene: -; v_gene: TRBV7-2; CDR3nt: TGTGCCAGCAGCTTTTCCCGATCTCTGCACTTC; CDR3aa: CASSFSRSLHF
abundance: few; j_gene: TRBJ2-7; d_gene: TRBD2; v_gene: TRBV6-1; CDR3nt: TGTGCCAGCAGGCCTCCGGGACTAGTTCCCCACGAGCAGTACTTC; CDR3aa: CASRPPGLVPHEQYF
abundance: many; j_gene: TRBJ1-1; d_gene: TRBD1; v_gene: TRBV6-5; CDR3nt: TGTGCCAGCAGTTTAGAAGGGGGCCTGAACACTGAAGCTTTCTTT; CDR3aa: CASSLEGGLNTEAFF
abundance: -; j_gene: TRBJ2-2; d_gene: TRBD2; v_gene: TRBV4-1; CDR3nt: TGCGCCAGCAGCCAAGATTCGGGACTAGCGGGAGAAGCCGGGGAGCTGTTTTTT; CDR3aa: CASSQDSGLAGEAGELFF
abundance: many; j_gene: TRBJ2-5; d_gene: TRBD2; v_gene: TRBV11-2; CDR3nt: TGTGCCAGCAGCTCTCTAGCGGGAGGGGGAGAGGCCCAGTACTTC; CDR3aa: CASSSLAGGGEAQYF
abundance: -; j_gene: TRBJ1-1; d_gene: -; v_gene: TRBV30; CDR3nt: TGTGCTCTCAACGAAGGACTTATGAACACTGAAGCTTTCTTT; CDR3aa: CALNEGLMNTEAFF
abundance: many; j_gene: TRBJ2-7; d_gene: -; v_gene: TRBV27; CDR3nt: TGTGCCAGCAGTCCCGGGACTGTGTACGAGCAGTACTTC; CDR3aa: CASSPGTVYEQYF
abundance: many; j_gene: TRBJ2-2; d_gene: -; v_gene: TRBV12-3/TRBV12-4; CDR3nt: TGTGCCAGCACCACCTTCGGGGAGCTGTTTTTT; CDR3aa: CASTTFGELFF
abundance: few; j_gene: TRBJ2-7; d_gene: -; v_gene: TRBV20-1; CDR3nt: TGCAGTGCTAGTTTTGCAGGGGACTACGAGCAGTACTTC; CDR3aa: CSASFAGDYEQYF
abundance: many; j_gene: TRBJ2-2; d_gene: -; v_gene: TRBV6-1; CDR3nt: TGTGCCAGCAGGACTGGGGGGCCCGGGGAGCTGTTTTTT; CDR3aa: CASRTGGPGELFF
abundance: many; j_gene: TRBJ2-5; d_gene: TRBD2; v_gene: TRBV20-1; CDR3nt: TGCAGTGCTAGAGAAGCGGGGGCAGGGCCCCAAGAGACCCAGTACTTC; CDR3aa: CSAREAGAGPQETQYF
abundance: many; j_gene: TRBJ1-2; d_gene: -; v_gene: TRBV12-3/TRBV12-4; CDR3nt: TGTGCCAGCAGTTTTAAGGGTACCGGCTACACCTTC; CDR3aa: CASSFKGTGYTF
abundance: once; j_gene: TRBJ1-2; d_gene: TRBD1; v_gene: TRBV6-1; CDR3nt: TGTGCCAGCAGGGGAGGTACAGGGGGCACTAACTATGGCTACACCTTC; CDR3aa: CASRGGTGGTNYGYTF
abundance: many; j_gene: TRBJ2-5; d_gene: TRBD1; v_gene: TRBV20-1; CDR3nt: TGCAGTGCTAAGACAGGGCCCGAGACCCAGTACTTC; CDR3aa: CSAKTGPETQYF
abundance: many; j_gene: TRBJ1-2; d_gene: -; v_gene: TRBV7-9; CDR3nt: TGTGCCAGCAGCTTATCTTTCGGGGCGTCGTTTGGCTACACCTTC; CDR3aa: CASSLSFGASFGYTF
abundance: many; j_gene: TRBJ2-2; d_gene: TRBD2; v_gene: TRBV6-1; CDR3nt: TGTGCCAGCAGTACCCTGGGACTAGACGCTGGGGAGCTGTTTTTT; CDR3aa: CASSTLGLDAGELFF
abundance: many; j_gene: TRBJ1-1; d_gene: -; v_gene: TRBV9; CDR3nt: TGTGCCAGCAGCGTAGGTCCCCAAACAGCCTTTGAAGCTTTCTTT; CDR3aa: CASSVGPQTAFEAFF
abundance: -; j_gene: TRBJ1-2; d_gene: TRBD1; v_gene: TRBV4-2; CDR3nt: TGTGCCAGCAGCCAAGCTCAGACAGGGGGCGGTGTGGGCTACACCTTC; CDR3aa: CASSQAQTGGGVGYTF
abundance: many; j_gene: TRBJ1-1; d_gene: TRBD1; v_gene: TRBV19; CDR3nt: TGTGCCAGTAGTATCACAGGGGCGGGGAACACTGAAGCTTTCTTT; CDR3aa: CASSITGAGNTEAFF
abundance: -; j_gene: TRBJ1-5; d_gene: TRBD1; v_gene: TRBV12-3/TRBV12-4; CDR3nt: TGTGCCAGCAGGACAGGGTCGGGACAGCCCCAGCATTTT; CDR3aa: CASRTGSGQPQHF
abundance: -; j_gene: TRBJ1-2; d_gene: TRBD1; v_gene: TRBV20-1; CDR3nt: TGCAGTGCTGGAGCCGGGACAGGGGGCTATGGCTACACCTTC; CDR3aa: CSAGAGTGGYGYTF
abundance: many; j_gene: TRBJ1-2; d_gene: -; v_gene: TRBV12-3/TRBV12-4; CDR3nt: TGTGCCAGCAGTTTTTCGTCGTATGGCTACACCTTC; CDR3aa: CASSFSSYGYTF
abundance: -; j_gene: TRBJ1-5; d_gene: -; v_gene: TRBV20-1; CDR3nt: TGCAGTGCCGCCACCGGAGCCTTCAATCAGCCCCAGCATTTT; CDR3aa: CSAATGAFNQPQHF
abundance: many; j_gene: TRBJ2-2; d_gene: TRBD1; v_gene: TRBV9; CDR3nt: TGTGCCAGCAGCCTCAGGACAGGGAACACCGGGGAGCTGTTTTTT; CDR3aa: CASSLRTGNTGELFF
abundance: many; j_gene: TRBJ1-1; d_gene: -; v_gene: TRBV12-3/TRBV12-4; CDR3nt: TGTGCCAGCAGTTTAGCGGGGGGACACCAGAACACTGAAGCTTTCTTT; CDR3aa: CASSLAGGHQNTEAFF
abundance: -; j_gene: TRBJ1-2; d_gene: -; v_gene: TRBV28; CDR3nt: TGTGCCAGCAGTTTATTGGGTCGTAGGGGTGCGGGCTACACCTTC; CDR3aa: CASSLLGRRGAGYTF
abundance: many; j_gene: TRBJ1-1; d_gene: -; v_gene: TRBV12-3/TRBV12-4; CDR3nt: TGTGCCAGCAGCCGAAGAAGGGAGAACACTGAAGCTTTCTTT; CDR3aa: CASSRRRENTEAFF
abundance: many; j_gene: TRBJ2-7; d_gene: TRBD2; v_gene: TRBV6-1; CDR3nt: TGTGCCAGCAGTGAGGGTCCGGGACTAGCCTACGAGCAGTACTTC; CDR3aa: CASSEGPGLAYEQYF
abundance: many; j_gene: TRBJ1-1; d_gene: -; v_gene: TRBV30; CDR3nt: TGTGCCTGGAGTGCCCAGCTGAGCACTGAAGCTTTCTTT; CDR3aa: CAWSAQLSTEAFF
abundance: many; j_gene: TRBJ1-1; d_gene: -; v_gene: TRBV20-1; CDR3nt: TGCAGTGCTAGGGACAGCACGTTGAACACTGAAGCTTTCTTT; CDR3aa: CSARDSTLNTEAFF
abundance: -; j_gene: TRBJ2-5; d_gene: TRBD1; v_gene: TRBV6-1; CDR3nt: TGTGCCAGCAGGGATCCGGGACAGGGGCTTCAAGAGACCCAGTACTTC; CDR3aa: CASRDPGQGLQETQYF
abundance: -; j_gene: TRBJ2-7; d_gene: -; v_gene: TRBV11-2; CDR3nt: TGTGCCAGCAGCTTCGGGATACTAGCCCTAACCTCCTACGAGCAGTACTTC; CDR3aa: CASSFGILALTSYEQYF
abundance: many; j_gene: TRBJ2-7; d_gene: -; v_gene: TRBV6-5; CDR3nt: TGTGCCAGCAGTCCCTACCTGGGCCCCTACGAGCAGTACTTC; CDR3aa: CASSPYLGPYEQYF
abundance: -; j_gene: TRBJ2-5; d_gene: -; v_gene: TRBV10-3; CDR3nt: TGTGCCATCAGAGGATACCGGGACTACCAAGAGACCCAGTACTTC; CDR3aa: CAIRGYRDYQETQYF
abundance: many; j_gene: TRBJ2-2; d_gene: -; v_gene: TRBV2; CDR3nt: TGTGCCAGCAGTAGGACGAGGACGGTAGCGAACACCGGGGAGCTGTTTTTT; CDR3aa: CASSRTRTVANTGELFF
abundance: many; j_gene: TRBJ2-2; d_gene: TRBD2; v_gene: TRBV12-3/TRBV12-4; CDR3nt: TGTGCCAGCAGTCTCGGGACTAGGAGGAACACCGGGGAGCTGTTTTTT; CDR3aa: CASSLGTRRNTGELFF
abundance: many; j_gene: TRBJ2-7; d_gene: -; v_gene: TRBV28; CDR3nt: TGTGCCAGCAGTCCCCCGGGACACCCATACTACGAGCAGTACTTC; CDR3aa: CASSPPGHPYYEQYF
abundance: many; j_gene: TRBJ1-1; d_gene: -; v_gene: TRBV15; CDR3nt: TGTGCCACCAGCAGAATGTCGACAGCTATGAACACTGAAGCTTTCTTT; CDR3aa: CATSRMSTAMNTEAFF
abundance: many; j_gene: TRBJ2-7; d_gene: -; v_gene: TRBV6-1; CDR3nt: TGTGCCAGCAGAAACCGACACGGATCTTACGAGCAGTACTTC; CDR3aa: CASRNRHGSYEQYF
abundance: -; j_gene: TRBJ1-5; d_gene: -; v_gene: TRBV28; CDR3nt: TGTGCCAGCAGGCAAGGATTTAGCAATCAGCCCCAGCATTTT; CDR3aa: CASRQGFSNQPQHF
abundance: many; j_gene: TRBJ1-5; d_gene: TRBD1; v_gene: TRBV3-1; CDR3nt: TGTGCCAGCAGCCAATCTACAGGGGCTCAGCCCCAGCATTTT; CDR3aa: CASSQSTGAQPQHF
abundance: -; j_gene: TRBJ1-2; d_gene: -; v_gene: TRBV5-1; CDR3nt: TGCGCCAGCAGCTTGGCCGACAGCAATAACTATGGCTACACCTTC; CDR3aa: CASSLADSNNYGYTF
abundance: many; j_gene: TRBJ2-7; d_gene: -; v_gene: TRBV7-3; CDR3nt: TGTGCCAGCAGCTTAAGCTCCAGGGGATCCTACGAGCAGTACTTC; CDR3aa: CASSLSSRGSYEQYF
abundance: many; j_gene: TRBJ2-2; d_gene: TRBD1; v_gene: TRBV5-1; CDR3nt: TGCGCCAGCCGTGATGGACAGGAGGACACCGGGGAGCTGTTTTTT; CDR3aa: CASRDGQEDTGELFF
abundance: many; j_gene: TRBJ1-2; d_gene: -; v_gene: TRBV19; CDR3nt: TGTGCCAGTGCCTCGCAGGGTCACTATGGCTACACCTTC; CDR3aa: CASASQGHYGYTF
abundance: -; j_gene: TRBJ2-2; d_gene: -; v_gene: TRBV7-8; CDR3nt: TGTGCCAGCAGCTTTTCACGGAGGTCGAACACCGGGGAGCTGTTTTTT; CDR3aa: CASSFSRRSNTGELFF
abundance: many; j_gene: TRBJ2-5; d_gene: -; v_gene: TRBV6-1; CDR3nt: TGTGCCAGCAGACAAGGACGTAACCAAGAGACCCAGTACTTC; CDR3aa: CASRQGRNQETQYF